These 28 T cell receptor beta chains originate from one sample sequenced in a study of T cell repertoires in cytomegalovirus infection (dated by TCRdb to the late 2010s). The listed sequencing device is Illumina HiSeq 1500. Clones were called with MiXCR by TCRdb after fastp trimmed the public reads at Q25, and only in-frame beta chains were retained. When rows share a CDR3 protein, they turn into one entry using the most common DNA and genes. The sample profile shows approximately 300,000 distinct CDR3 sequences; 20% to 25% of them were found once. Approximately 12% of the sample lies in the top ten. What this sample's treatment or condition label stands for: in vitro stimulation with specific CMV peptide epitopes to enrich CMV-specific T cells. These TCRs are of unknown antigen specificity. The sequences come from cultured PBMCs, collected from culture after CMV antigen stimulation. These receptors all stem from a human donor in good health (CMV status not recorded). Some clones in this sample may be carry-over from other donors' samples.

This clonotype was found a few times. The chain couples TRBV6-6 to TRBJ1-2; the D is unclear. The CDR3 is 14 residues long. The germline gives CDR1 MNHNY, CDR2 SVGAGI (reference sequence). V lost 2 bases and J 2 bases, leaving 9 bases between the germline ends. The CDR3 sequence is CASSYQDPNYGYTF. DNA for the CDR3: TGTGCCAGCAGTTACCAGGATCCCAACTATGGCTACACCTTC.

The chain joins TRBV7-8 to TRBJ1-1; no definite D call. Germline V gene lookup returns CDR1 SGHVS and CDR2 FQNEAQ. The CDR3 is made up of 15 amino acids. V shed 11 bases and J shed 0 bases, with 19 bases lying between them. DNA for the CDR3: TGTGCCCTCAACCGGCAGGACTTTATGAACACTGAAGCTTTCTTT. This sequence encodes CALNRQDFMNTEAFF.

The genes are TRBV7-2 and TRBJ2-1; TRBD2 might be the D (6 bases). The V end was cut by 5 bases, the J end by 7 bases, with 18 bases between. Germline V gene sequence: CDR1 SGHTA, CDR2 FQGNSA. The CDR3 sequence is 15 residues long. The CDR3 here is CASSPQIAESNEQFF. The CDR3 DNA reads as TGTGCCAGCAGCCCCCAGATAGCGGAATCTAATGAGCAGTTCTTC.

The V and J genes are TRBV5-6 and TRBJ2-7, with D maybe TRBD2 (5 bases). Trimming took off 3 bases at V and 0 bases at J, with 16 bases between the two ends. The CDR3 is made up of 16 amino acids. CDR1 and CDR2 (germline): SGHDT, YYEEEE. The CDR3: CASSSPVGRSSYEQYF. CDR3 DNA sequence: TGTGCCAGCAGCTCCCCGGTGGGGAGAAGCTCCTACGAGCAGTACTTC.

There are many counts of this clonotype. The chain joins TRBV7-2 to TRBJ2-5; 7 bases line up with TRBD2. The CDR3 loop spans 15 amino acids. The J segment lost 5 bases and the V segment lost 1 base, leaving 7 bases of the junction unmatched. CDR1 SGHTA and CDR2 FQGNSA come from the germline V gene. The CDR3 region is CASSLGGGSGETQYF. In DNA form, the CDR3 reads TGTGCCAGCAGCTTAGGGGGGGGTAGCGGGGAGACCCAGTACTTC.

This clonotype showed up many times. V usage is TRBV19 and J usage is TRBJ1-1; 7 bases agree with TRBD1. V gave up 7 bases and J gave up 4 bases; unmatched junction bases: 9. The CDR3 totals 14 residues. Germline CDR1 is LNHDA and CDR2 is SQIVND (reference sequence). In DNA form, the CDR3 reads TGTGCCAGTACCCCGACAGGGAAGGGCACTGAAGCTTTCTTT. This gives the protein CASTPTGKGTEAFF.

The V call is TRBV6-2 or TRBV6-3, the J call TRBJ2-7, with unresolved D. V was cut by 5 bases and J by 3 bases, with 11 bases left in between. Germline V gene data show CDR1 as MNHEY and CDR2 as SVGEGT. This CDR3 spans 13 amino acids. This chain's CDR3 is CASSSDTYYEQYF. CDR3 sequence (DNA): TGTGCCAGCAGTAGCGACACCTACTACGAGCAGTACTTC.

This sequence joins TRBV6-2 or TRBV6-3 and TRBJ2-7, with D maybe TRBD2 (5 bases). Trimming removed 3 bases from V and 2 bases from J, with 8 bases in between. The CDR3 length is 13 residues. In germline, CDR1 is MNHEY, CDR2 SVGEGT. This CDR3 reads CASSYGSTYEQYF. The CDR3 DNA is TGTGCCAGCAGTTATGGGAGCACCTACGAGCAGTACTTC.

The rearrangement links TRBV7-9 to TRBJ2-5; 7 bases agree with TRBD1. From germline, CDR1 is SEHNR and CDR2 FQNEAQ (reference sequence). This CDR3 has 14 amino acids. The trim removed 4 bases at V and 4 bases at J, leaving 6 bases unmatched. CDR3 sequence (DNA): TGTGCCAGCAGCTCCCGACAGGGAAGAGAGACCCAGTACTTC. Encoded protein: CASSSRQGRETQYF.

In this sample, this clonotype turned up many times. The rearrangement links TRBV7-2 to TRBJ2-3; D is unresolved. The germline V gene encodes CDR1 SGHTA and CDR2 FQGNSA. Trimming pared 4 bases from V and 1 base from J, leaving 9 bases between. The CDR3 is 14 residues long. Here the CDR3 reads CASSSSWGTDTQYF. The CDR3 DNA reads TGTGCCAGCAGCTCCTCCTGGGGCACAGATACGCAGTATTTT.

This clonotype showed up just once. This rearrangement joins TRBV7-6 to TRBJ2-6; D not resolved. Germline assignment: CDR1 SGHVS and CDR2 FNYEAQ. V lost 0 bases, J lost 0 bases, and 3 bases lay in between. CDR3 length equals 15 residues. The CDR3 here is CASSLAPSGANVLTF. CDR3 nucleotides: TGTGCCAGCAGCTTAGCTCCCTCTGGGGCCAACGTCCTGACTTTC.

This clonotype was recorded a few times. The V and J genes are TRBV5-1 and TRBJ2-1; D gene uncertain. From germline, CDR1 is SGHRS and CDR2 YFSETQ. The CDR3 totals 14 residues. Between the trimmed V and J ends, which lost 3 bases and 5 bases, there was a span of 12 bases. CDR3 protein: CASSSIRADNEQFF. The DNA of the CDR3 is TGCGCCAGCAGCTCCATTAGGGCCGACAATGAGCAGTTCTTC.

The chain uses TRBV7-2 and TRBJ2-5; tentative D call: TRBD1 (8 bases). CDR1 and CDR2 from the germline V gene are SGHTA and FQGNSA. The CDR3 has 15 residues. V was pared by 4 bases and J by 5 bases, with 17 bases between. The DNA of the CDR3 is TGTGCCAGCAGCTCGGCGAACAGGGGGGGCGAGACCCAGTACTTC. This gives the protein CASSSANRGGETQYF.

The CDR3 region has the DNA TGTGCCAGCAGCTTAGCGGCTAGCGGGGGCACCGGGGAGCTGTTTTTT. It specifies CASSLAASGGTGELFF. This chain connects TRBV11-2 to TRBJ2-2; 10 nucleotides line up with TRBD2. V dropped 1 base and J dropped 4; count of bases not matched to a gene: 3. The germline gives CDR1 SGHAT, CDR2 FQNNGV. The CDR3 runs 16 residues.

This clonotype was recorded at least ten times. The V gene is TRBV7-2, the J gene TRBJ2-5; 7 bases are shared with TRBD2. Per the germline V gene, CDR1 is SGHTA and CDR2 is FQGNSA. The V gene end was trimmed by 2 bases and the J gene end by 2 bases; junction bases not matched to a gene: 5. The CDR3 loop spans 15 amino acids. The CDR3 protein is CASSLMGSGQETQYF. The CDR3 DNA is TGTGCCAGCAGCTTAATGGGTAGCGGGCAAGAGACCCAGTACTTC.

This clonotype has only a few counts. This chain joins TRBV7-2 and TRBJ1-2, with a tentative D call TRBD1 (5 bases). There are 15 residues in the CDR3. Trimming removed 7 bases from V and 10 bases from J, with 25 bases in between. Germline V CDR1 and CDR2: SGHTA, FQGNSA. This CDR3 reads CASTPRDGTPWDYTF. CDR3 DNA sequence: TGTGCCAGCACCCCCCGCGACGGGACCCCCTGGGACTACACCTTC.

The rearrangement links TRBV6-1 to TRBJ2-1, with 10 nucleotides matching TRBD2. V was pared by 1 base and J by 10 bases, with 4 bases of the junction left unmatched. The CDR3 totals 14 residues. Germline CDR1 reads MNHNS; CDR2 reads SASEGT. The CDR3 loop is CASSEESGRAEQFF. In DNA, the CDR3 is TGTGCCAGCAGTGAAGAAAGCGGGAGGGCCGAGCAGTTCTTC.

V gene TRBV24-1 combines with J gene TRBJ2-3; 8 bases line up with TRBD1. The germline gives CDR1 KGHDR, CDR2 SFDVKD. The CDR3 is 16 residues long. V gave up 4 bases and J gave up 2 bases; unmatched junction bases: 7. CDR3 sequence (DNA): TGTGCCACCAGTGACCCGGGACAGGTATCCACAGATACGCAGTATTTT. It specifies CATSDPGQVSTDTQYF.

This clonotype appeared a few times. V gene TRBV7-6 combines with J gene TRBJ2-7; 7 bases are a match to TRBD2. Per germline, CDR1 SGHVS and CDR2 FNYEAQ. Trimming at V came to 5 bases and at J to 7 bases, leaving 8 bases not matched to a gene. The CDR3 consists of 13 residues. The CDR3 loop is CASSPRGVGEQYV. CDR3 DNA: TGTGCCAGCAGCCCCCGGGGGGTCGGGGAGCAGTACGTC.

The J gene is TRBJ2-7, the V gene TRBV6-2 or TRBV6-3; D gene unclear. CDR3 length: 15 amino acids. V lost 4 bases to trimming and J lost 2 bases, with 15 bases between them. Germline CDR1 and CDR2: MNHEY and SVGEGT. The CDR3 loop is CASSLMQRLAYEQYF. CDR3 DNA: TGTGCCAGCAGTTTAATGCAACGGCTAGCCTACGAGCAGTACTTC.

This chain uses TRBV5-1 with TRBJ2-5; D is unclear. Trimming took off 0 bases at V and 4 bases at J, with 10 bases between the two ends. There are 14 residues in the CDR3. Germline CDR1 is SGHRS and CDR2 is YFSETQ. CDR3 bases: TGCGCCAGCAGCTTGGAATTGGTGGGAGAGACCCAGTACTTC. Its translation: CASSLELVGETQYF.

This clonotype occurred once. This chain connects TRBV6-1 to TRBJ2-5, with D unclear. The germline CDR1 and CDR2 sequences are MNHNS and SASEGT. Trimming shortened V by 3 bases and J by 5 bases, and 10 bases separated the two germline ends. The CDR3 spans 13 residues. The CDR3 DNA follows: TGTGCCAGCAGTGAGTCTTTTGTGGAGACCCAGTACTTC. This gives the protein CASSESFVETQYF.

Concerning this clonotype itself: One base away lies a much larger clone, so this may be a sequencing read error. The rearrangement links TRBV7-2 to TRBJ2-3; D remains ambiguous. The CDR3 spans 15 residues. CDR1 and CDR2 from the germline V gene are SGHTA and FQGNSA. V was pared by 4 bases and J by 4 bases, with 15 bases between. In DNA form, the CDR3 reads TGTGCCAGCAGCTCTTTAGGGCGGAGCTCAGATACGCAGTATTTT. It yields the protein CASSSLGRSSDTQYF.

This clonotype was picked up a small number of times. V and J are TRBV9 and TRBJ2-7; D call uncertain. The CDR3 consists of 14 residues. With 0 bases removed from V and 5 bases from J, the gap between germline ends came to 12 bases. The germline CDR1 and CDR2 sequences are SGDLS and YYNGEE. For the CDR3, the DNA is TGTGCCAGCAGCGTAGACGTAGAACCCCACGAGCAGTACTTC. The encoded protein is CASSVDVEPHEQYF.

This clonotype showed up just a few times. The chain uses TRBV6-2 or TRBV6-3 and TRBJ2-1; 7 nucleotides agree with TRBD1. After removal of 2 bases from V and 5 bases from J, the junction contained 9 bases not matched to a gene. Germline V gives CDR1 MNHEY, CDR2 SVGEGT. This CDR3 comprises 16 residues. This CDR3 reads CASSYRGTVIHNEQFF. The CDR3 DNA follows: TGTGCCAGCAGTTACAGGGGGACAGTGATCCACAATGAGCAGTTCTTC.

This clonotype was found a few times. The CDR3 loop reads CATSNKGTEAFF. As DNA, the CDR3 is TGTGCCACCAGCAACAAGGGCACTGAAGCTTTCTTT. The rearrangement uses TRBV15 and TRBJ1-1; D gene ambiguous. The V end was cut by 4 bases, the J end by 4 bases, with 7 bases between. The germline V gene has CDR1 LNHNV and CDR2 YYDKDF (reference sequence). The CDR3 has 12 residues. The full variable domain, rest sourced from reference TRBV15 and TRBJ1-1, is DAMVIQNPRYQVTQFGKPVTLSCSQTLNHNVMYWYQQKSSQAPKLLFHYYDKDFNNEADTPDNFQSRRPNTSFCFLDIRSPGLGDTAMYLCATSNKGTEAFFGQGTRLTVV.

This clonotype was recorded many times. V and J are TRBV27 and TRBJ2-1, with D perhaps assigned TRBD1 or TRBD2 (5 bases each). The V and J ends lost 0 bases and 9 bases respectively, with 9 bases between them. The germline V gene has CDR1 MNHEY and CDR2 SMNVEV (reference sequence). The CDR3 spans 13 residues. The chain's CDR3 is CASSLSTGREQFF. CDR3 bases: TGTGCCAGCAGTTTATCAACGGGGCGTGAGCAGTTCTTC.

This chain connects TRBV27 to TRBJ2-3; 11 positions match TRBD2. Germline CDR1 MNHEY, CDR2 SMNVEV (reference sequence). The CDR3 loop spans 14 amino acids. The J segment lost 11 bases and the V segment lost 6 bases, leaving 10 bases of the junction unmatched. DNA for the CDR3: TGTGCCAGCAGACCCGGGACTAGCGGAGTATGGCAGTATTTT. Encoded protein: CASRPGTSGVWQYF.